The rows below give T cell receptor beta chains drawn from one sample of a study of blood T cell repertoires in COVID-19. Produced via immunoSEQ multiplex PCR; TCRdb's table is partial and in-frame only. Of 390,000 or so clones in the sample, more than 80% were seen once. The sample consisted of peripheral blood. The receptors originated from a woman aged 30 to 39 with active or convalescent COVID-19. CDR3s include the opening cysteine and the closing phenylalanine or tryptophan. The order of the fields is V gene, J gene, CDR3 protein.

TRBV5-6	TRBJ2-5	CASSLHRDREQETQYF
TRBV30	TRBJ2-3	CAWSVLEKAQYF
TRBV6-6	TRBJ1-1	CASSLQGASTEAFF
TRBV7-9	TRBJ1-4	CASSFSRGDEKLFF
TRBV11-2	TRBJ2-7	CASSDIDRAEQYF
TRBV19	TRBJ1-2	CASTPGTGGAYGYTF
TRBV4-1	TRBJ2-5	CASSQDWTGGRETQYF
TRBV29-1	TRBJ1-1	CSVPGQGWPMNTEAFF
TRBV7-8	TRBJ2-1	CASSFSLENEQFF
TRBV27	TRBJ1-4	CASSLEGQDEKLFF
TRBV5-1	TRBJ1-5	CASSFGDGNQPQHF
TRBV27	TRBJ1-5	CASRSRGDRVSNQPQHF
TRBV19	TRBJ2-7	CASSPGAHEQYF
TRBV6-5	TRBJ1-1	CASSPDRDAEAFF
TRBV11-1	TRBJ1-4	CASSSPPGEEKLFF
TRBV30	TRBJ1-5	CAWSVEPGGNQPQHF
TRBV4-1	TRBJ2-7	CASSHNPSGRAKTSGEQYF
TRBV6-5	TRBJ1-1	CASALPGQGAFF
TRBV4-1	TRBJ1-1	CASSQDQMGRLAFF
TRBV27	TRBJ1-6	CASSMGQDNSPLHF
TRBV6-8	TRBJ1-6	CPQAGTWDIHYSPLHF
TRBV7-2	TRBJ2-3	CASSSTGTSGTDTQYF
TRBV21-1	TRBJ1-3	CASSKEFGQGAPSGNTIYF
TRBV11-2	TRBJ2-3	CASSLGPAGLLGDTQYF
TRBV6-5	TRBJ2-7	CASSHGTDYEQYF
TRBV5-8	TRBJ2-1	CASTFPSGQGAQNEQFF
TRBV10-3	TRBJ1-5	CAISESGSRNQPQHF
TRBV28	TRBJ1-2	CATKSPVTGDGYTF
TRBV19	TRBJ1-2	CASNFPTASNYGYTF
TRBV18	TRBJ1-3	CASSRGSSSGNTIYF
TRBV5-1	TRBJ1-4	CASSSGQGREKLFF